Listed below are T cell receptor beta chains from one sample, sequenced in a study of T cell responses to AZD1222 COVID-19 vaccine. The assay was immunoSEQ multiplex PCR, and TCRdb's table has in-frame clones only and misses some. This sample carries about 190,000 clones, 75% to 90% of them seen once, and the ten largest clones take around 2.5%. This specimen consisted of peripheral blood, obtained on day 0 of MenACWY control vaccination. These receptors came from an adult in good health. Each CDR3 is given without its conserved first and last residue.

J gene | V gene | CDR3 protein
TRBJ1-5 | TRBV5-6 | ASSLGRQPQH
TRBJ2-2 | TRBV19 | ASSTGGNTGELF
TRBJ2-7 | TRBV28 | ASSFSARTSGSYEQY
TRBJ2-3 | TRBV27 | ASSPSGRTDTQY
TRBJ2-1 | TRBV9 | ASSAYPEDSYNEQF
TRBJ2-1 | TRBV7-2 | ASSLDKGAGEAYNEQF
TRBJ2-7 | TRBV23-1 | ASMGNWAPYEQY
TRBJ1-2 | TRBV12-3/TRBV12-4 | ASSLQTGGYT
TRBJ1-1 | TRBV5-1 | ASSLTTGMNTEAF
TRBJ2-6 | TRBV6-2/TRBV6-3 | ASSDPGLGANVLT
TRBJ2-2 | TRBV27 | ASSRRTSGGPYTGELF
TRBJ1-2 | TRBV3-1/TRBV3-2 | ASSRQGYRTTGYT
TRBJ2-6 | TRBV11-2 | ASSLPPGQTFSGANVLT
TRBJ2-4 | TRBV28 | ASSPPGTGENIQY
TRBJ1-2 | TRBV9 | ASSSDRDYGYT
TRBJ2-2 | TRBV14 | ASSRQGSGELF
TRBJ2-1 | TRBV10-3 | ATRQDRDSYNEQF
TRBJ1-4 | TRBV13 | ASSLRGPSNEKLF
TRBJ2-3 | TRBV12-3/TRBV12-4 | ASSTLSTDTQY
TRBJ1-5 | TRBV19 | ASSMATGTRHQPQH
TRBJ2-3 | TRBV18 | ASSPRTSGADTQY
TRBJ2-7 | TRBV28 | ASQIPGSNYEQY
TRBJ2-7 | TRBV6-5 | ASRSTGSREQY
TRBJ2-3 | TRBV4-2 | ASSQDGGGTDTQY
TRBJ1-2 | TRBV30 | AWTPGGHLGYT
TRBJ2-3 | TRBV19 | ASGQGTDTQY
TRBJ1-5 | TRBV6-1 | ASSERRGLSNQPQH
TRBJ1-3 | TRBV5-8 | ASSYGTGSGNTIY
TRBJ2-3 | TRBV5-8 | ASSPTGGSDTQY
TRBJ1-2 | TRBV28 | ASTNFARASGQILNYGYT
TRBJ2-1 | TRBV19 | ASTTGTGVNEQF
TRBJ2-1 | TRBV6-5 | ASMIAGNNEQF
TRBJ2-5 | TRBV6-2/TRBV6-3 | ASSSISEGTQY
TRBJ2-1 | TRBV19 | ASALAYNEQF
TRBJ1-3 | TRBV6-5 | ASSYSGAQPGNTIY
TRBJ1-1 | TRBV4-1 | ASSQESQGYTEAF
TRBJ2-7 | TRBV4-2 | ASSQEGGMLNEQY
TRBJ2-1 | TRBV7-8 | ASSISDEQF
TRBJ1-5 | TRBV15 | ATSRGRDQPQH
TRBJ2-7 | TRBV7-9 | ASTSSVGAGYEQY
TRBJ2-1 | TRBV5-6 | ASSHWTGYNEQF
TRBJ2-1 | TRBV3-1/TRBV3-2 | ASSQTGLVSQF
TRBJ2-5 | TRBV27 | ASRTRQETQY
TRBJ2-1 | TRBV15 | ATRGLAGVEQF
TRBJ2-7 | TRBV11-1 | ASSLVGGALVYEQY
TRBJ2-7 | TRBV5-5 | ASSLGLTGGYSYEQY
TRBJ2-5 | TRBV3-1/TRBV3-2 | ASSPGDLAGGETQY
TRBJ1-3 | TRBV5-4 | ASSLVTGGGVAGNTIY
TRBJ2-2 | TRBV7-2 | ASSSTGGHLTGELF
TRBJ2-1 | TRBV4-1 | ASSSGGLVGEQF
TRBJ2-6 | TRBV19 | ASSPAGAGANVLT
TRBJ1-3 | TRBV7-8 | ASSLVARANSGNTIY
TRBJ2-5 | TRBV28 | ASRLEGAAETQY
TRBJ2-7 | TRBV19 | ASRSLSSYEQY
TRBJ2-1 | TRBV4-2 | ASSQTSEQF